This T cell receptor beta chain was sequenced in a study of blood T cells in healthy people across ages. Every participating donor contributed about 10 milliliters of peripheral blood through a draw. In its sample, this clonotype was seen a few times. Combining a sample-barcoded 5' primer with a J-beta primer mix, a second PCR ran for about 7 to 11 cycles. TCRdb ran MiXCR on the 5' RACE reads and lists one entry per CDR3 protein. The sample has 1.5 million to 2 million distinct CDR3 sequences, roughly 27% seen once. The TCR originated in a woman aged 30 to 39 in good health. Specimen: blood.

The CDR3 is CASSYLGQVAFF. CDR3 DNA: TGTGCCAGCAGTTACCTGGGACAGGTAGCTTTCTTT. The gene calls are TRBV27 and TRBJ1-1; 8 bases are shared with TRBD1. The CDR3 runs 12 residues. Unmatched junction bases numbered 5, after V lost 4 bases and J lost 10 bases. CDR1 and CDR2 (germline): MNHEY, SMNVEV (reference sequence).